This T cell receptor beta chain was recovered during a study of cytomegalovirus exposure and HLA in healthy donors. Broader study findings: In most subjects, TCR beta sequences reportedly gave accurate predictions of HLA-A and HLA-B alleles.

As regards this clone: Its antigen is not identified.

With 60 Vbeta and 13 Jbeta primers, the PCR was carried out. Some clones are missing from TCRdb's copy, which holds only in-frame ones; the method was immunoSEQ multiplex PCR. Counted here are some 110,000 clones, approximately 80% occurring once; the ten biggest clones make up 1.5% to 2%. V trimming: 3 bases; J trimming: 8 bases; junction bases outside the gene matches: 16. This CDR3 is 18 amino acids long. Germline CDR1 and CDR2: LGHNA and YSLEER. Sequencing input: PBMCs. The chain employs TRBV4-3 and TRBJ2-1; 10 nucleotides match TRBD2. This receptor was taken from a woman aged 40 to 49 in good health and CMV-seronegative. Here the CDR3 reads CASSQHPTSGNPLDEQFF. The CDR3 DNA reads TGCGCCAGCAGCCAGCACCCCACTAGCGGGAATCCCTTAGATGAGCAGTTCTTC.